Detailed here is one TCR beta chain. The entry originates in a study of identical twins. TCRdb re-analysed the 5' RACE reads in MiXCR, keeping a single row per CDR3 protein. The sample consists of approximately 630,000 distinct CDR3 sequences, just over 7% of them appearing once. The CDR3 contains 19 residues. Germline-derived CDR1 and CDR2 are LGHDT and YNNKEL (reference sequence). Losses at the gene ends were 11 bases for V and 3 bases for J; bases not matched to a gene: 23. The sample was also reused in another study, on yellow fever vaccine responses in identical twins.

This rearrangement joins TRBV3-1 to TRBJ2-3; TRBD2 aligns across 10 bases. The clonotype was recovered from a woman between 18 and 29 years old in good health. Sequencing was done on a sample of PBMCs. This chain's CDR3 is CASCQGEPDPGLATDTQYF. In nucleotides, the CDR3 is TGTGCCTCCTGCCAAGGGGAGCCTGATCCGGGACTAGCGACAGATACGCAGTATTTT.